This T cell receptor beta chain was observed in a study of cytomegalovirus exposure and HLA in healthy donors. Findings and caveats of the study: In a later analysis, parvovirus B19, influenza, CMV and Epstein-Barr virus appeared linked to several top co-occurrence clusters. Both high specificity and high sensitivity reportedly marked the classifier's diagnosis of cytomegalovirus status. Among the CMV-associated chains, a few were confirmed in vitro as specific for CMV antigens. In a later analysis, HLA-C alleles had the fewest associated TCRs, DRB1 alleles the most.

Concerning this clone: Its antigen is not identified.

PCR involved 60 Vbeta and 13 Jbeta primers. Data came from immunoSEQ multiplex PCR; TCRdb stores just in-frame clones and leaves some out. The sample has about 170,000 clones; roughly 79% are singletons. The V gene end was trimmed by 5 bases and the J gene end by 2 bases; junction bases not matched to a gene: 6. The V gene's germline CDR1 is MNHEY and CDR2 SVGAGI. This CDR3 has 15 amino acids. The gene calls are TRBV6-5 and TRBJ2-5, with TRBD2 identical over 9 bases. This clonotype was obtained from a woman aged 25 to 39 in good health and CMV-seropositive. Sequencing input: PBMCs. The CDR3 DNA reads as TGTGCCAGCAGTCGTGGCGGGGGGGTGCAAGAGACCCAGTACTTC. As protein: CASSRGGGVQETQYF.